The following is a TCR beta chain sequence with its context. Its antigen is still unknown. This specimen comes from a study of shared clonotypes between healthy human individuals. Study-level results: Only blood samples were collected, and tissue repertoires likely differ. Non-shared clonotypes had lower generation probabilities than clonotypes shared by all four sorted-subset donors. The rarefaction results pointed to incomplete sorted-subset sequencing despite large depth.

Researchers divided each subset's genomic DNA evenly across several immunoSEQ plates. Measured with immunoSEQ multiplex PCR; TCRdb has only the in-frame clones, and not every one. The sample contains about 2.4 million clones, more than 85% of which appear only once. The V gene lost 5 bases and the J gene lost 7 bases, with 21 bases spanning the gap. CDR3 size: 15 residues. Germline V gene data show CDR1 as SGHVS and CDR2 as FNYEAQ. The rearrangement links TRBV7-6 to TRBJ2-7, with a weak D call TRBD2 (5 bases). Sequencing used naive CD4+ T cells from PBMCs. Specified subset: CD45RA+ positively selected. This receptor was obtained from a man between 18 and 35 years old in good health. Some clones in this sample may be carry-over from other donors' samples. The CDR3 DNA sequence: TGTGCCAGCAGCCCCGGAGGAACCCTATCGTGGGAGCAGTACTTC. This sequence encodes CASSPGGTLSWEQYF.